Shown below are 21 T cell receptor beta chains from a single sample sequenced in a study of blood T cells in healthy people across ages (dated by TCRdb to the mid-2010s). The method behind the library was 5' RACE. Data came from an Illumina HiSeq 2500. A second PCR of roughly 6 to 11 cycles was performed with a sample-barcoded 5' primer and a J-beta primer mix. TCRdb took the public reads, trimmed them with fastp at Q25, ran MiXCR for clone calling and kept in-frame beta chains. Rows with a matching CDR3 protein are joined into one entry that keeps the most common DNA and genes. Recorded for this sample are about 1,400,000 distinct CDR3 sequences; 42% of them occurred a single time. The ten biggest clones cover approximately 7.9% of the sample. Sequencing used blood. These receptors were taken from a young woman in good health.

The chain is built from TRBV5-1 and TRBJ2-7; 9 bases agree with TRBD2. CDR1 SGHRS and CDR2 YFSETQ come from the germline V gene. V shed 0 bases and J 3 bases; nucleotides not matched to a gene: 16. This CDR3 has 19 amino acids. The CDR3 bases are TGCGCCAGCAGCTTGGGCCCCGTGGTAGCGGGAGCAAAAAACTACGAGCAGTACTTC. Residues: CASSLGPVVAGAKNYEQYF. The variable domain in full, completed from reference TRBV5-1 and TRBJ2-7, reads KAGVTQTPRYLIKTRGQQVTLSCSPISGHRSVSWYQQTPGQGLQFLFEYFSETQRNKGNFPGRFSGRQFSNSRSEMNVSTLELGDSALYLCASSLGPVVAGAKNYEQYFGPGTRLTVT.

This rearrangement joins TRBV6-2 or TRBV6-3 to TRBJ2-7; D is unresolved. This CDR3 contains 11 residues. The V end lost 7 bases, the J end lost 7 bases, and 11 bases lay between the germline ends. Germline lookup yields CDR1 MNHEY and CDR2 SVGEGT. The CDR3 is CASTHGNEQYF. The DNA for the CDR3 is TGTGCCAGCACCCATGGGAATGAGCAGTACTTC.

This clonotype has more than one count but fewer than ten. This chain connects TRBV28 to TRBJ2-7, with TRBD1 identical over 8 bases. This CDR3 has 13 residues. Germline assignment: CDR1 MDHEN and CDR2 SYDVKM. The V segment lost 10 bases and the J segment 4 bases; nucleotides outside the gene matches: 9. CDR3 nucleotides: TGTGCCACCAAGACAGGGGACCTATACGAGCAGTACTTC. Its protein product is CATKTGDLYEQYF.

The chain carries TRBV6-1 and TRBJ2-7, with 7 bases matching TRBD1. The V segment lost 4 bases and the J segment 2 bases; nucleotides outside the gene matches: 11. Per the germline V gene, CDR1 is MNHNS and CDR2 is SASEGT. This CDR3 spans 16 amino acids. CDR3 in DNA: TGTGCCAGCAGTGGTGTGCCGGGACAGCCTGCCTACGAGCAGTACTTC. This gives the protein CASSGVPGQPAYEQYF.

The chain links TRBV3-1 to TRBJ2-7; no reliable D call. The CDR3 runs 14 residues. The V and J ends lost 3 bases and 2 bases respectively, with 11 bases between them. The germline gives CDR1 LGHDT, CDR2 YNNKEL (reference sequence). CDR3 in amino acids: CASSQFLGTYEQYF. The CDR3 DNA reads TGTGCCAGCAGCCAGTTTCTGGGGACCTACGAGCAGTACTTC.

In DNA form, the CDR3 reads TGCGCCAGCGGGGGCCTATGGCAGGCGAGCTCCTATAATTCACCCCTCCACTTT. Translating it yields CASGGLWQASSYNSPLHF. V gene TRBV10-2 combines with J gene TRBJ1-6; perhaps TRBD1 as D (6 bases). The CDR3 contains 18 residues. The germline V gene encodes CDR1 WSHSY and CDR2 SAAADI. V lost 8 bases, J lost 0 bases, and 20 bases lay in between.

The chain is built from TRBV3-1 and TRBJ1-2; D call uncertain. The CDR3 runs 14 residues. Germline V gene lookup returns CDR1 LGHDT and CDR2 YNNKEL (reference sequence). The germline V and J ends were trimmed by 6 bases and 4 bases, with 15 bases remaining between them. The CDR3 is CASRRVDRGYGYTF. The CDR3 region has the DNA TGTGCCAGCAGGCGAGTCGATCGCGGCTATGGCTACACCTTC.

V is TRBV29-1 and J is TRBJ1-5, with D possibly TRBD1 on 6 matching bases. The CDR3 is 15 residues long. V shed 5 bases and J shed 1 base, with 15 bases lying between them. The V gene's germline CDR1 is SQVTM and CDR2 ANQGSEA. The CDR3 is CSVSTGQDSNQPQHF. CDR3 in DNA: TGCAGCGTTTCAACGGGACAAGACAGCAATCAGCCCCAGCATTTT.

The chain couples TRBV24-1 to TRBJ2-4; no reliable D call. The J call is in doubt because the DNA end fits TRBJ2-7 better. CDR3 length: 14 residues. Germline lookup yields CDR1 KGHDR and CDR2 SFDVKD. The CDR3 loop is CATSDRGPPYEQYF. The CDR3 bases are TGTGCCACCAGTGACCGCGGACCACCCTACGAGCAGTACTTC.

This clonotype was seen more than once but under ten times. The rearrangement uses TRBV11-2 and TRBJ1-1; D might be TRBD1 (5 bases). Trimming cost V 5 bases and J 8 bases, with 27 bases left between them. Germline CDR1 and CDR2: SGHAT and FQNNGV. This CDR3 has 17 residues. The CDR3 sequence: CASSTNRGPTEGREAFF. CDR3 sequence (DNA): TGTGCCAGCAGCACCAACAGAGGCCCCACTGAGGGACGGGAAGCTTTCTTT.

There are a few counts of this clonotype. The gene calls are TRBV11-2 and TRBJ2-1; 7 nucleotides agree with TRBD2. After removal of 4 bases from V and 4 bases from J, the junction contained 7 bases not matched to a gene. CDR1 SGHAT and CDR2 FQNNGV come from the germline V gene. This CDR3 region has 15 residues. CDR3 protein: CASSSPLGGYNEQFF. CDR3 coding DNA: TGTGCCAGCAGCTCTCCCCTCGGGGGGTACAATGAGCAGTTCTTC.

As regards this clonotype: A much larger clone lies a single base off, so this may be a read error. The CDR3 is CSVSCGGETQYF. The CDR3 DNA reads as TGCAGCGTTTCTTGCGGGGGAGAGACCCAGTACTTC. The chain employs TRBV29-1 and TRBJ2-5, with TRBD2 identical over 7 bases. The J segment lost 4 bases and the V segment lost 5 bases, leaving 4 bases of the junction unmatched. CDR3 length: 12 residues. Germline V CDR1 and CDR2: SQVTM, ANQGSEA.

This chain links TRBV12-3 or TRBV12-4 with TRBJ2-1; D could derive from TRBD1 or TRBD2 (6 bases each). With the DNA end fitting TRBJ2-7 better, the J assignment may be wrong. The CDR3 runs to 16 residues. The CDR3 loop reads CASSLGGSGGGNEQYF. The CDR3 region has the DNA TGTGCCAGCAGTTTAGGCGGTAGCGGAGGGGGGAATGAGCAGTACTTC.

In nucleotides, the CDR3 is TGTGCCAGTAGTATAGGGACTAGCGGCAACAATGAGCAGTTCTTC. This sequence encodes CASSIGTSGNNEQFF. The rearrangement joins TRBV19 to TRBJ2-1, with 10 bases fitting TRBD2. V trimming: 1 base; J trimming: 5 bases; junction bases outside the gene matches: 2. The CDR3 consists of 15 residues. CDR1 and CDR2 from the germline V gene are LNHDA and SQIVND (reference sequence).

The chain is built from TRBV6-2 or TRBV6-3 and TRBJ2-6, with 8 bases lining up with TRBD2. There are 17 residues in the CDR3. Trimming took 5 bases from V and 0 from J; bases not matched to a gene: 6. Germline CDR1 reads MNHEY; CDR2 reads SVGEGT. Here the CDR3 reads CASSRTSGSSGANVLTF. The CDR3 DNA reads as TGTGCCAGCAGTCGAACTAGCGGCAGCTCTGGGGCCAACGTCCTGACTTTC.

The chain recombines TRBV12-3 or TRBV12-4 with TRBJ1-5; D is unresolved. The end of the DNA fits TRBJ2-3 better, so the J call may be wrong. The length of the CDR3 is 11 residues. The DNA for the CDR3 is TGTGCCAGCAGTTCCGGCCAGCCCCAGTATTTT. Its translation: CASSSGQPQYF.

This chain joins TRBV28 and TRBJ2-3, with TRBD2 identical over 11 bases. The V gene's germline CDR1 is MDHEN and CDR2 SYDVKM. This CDR3 is built from 21 residues. The trim removed 6 bases at V and 6 bases at J, leaving 26 bases unmatched. CDR3 coding DNA: TGTGCCAGCAGCTTCATTTACAGTATCACTAGCGGGGGCCAAACCGCCGATACGCAGTATTTT. Translation gives CASSFIYSITSGGQTADTQYF. The full variable domain, its missing parts supplied by reference TRBV28 and TRBJ2-3, is DVKVTQSSRYLVKRTGEKVFLECVQDMDHENMFWYRQDPGLGLRLIYFSYDVKMKEKGDIPEGYSVSREKKERFSLILESASTNQTSMYLCASSFIYSITSGGQTADTQYFGPGTRLTVL.

This clonotype came up a few times. The chain couples TRBV28 to TRBJ2-4; D might be TRBD1 or TRBD2, each matching 7 bases. Germline lookup yields CDR1 MDHEN and CDR2 SYDVKM. The V and J ends lost 10 bases and 5 bases respectively, with 15 bases between them. There are 13 residues in the CDR3. CDR3 nucleotides: TGTGCCACCCTCAGGGGGGGGGAAAACATTCAGTACTTC. Protein product: CATLRGGENIQYF.

The rearrangement uses TRBV7-9 and TRBJ2-5, with 14 nucleotides matching TRBD2. Germline-derived CDR1 and CDR2 are SEHNR and FQNEAQ (reference sequence). The CDR3 spans 19 residues. V was pared by 4 bases and J by 2 bases, with 12 bases of the junction left unmatched. DNA for the CDR3: TGTGCCAGCAGCTCTGCGAGACTAGCGGGGGGGACCGCTCAAGAGACCCAGTACTTC. Translating it yields CASSSARLAGGTAQETQYF.

The CDR3 loop reads CASSEYPGYTF. DNA for the CDR3: TGTGCCAGCAGTGAATATCCGGGCTACACCTTC. The V and J genes are TRBV6-1 and TRBJ1-2; D gene ambiguous. CDR1 is MNHNS, CDR2 SASEGT, per germline. Trimming removed 2 bases from V and 8 bases from J, with 6 bases in between. The length of the CDR3 is 11 residues.

Many counts were recorded for this clonotype. The J gene is TRBJ2-1, the V gene TRBV5-1, with 9 bases identical to TRBD2. CDR1 and CDR2 from the germline V gene are SGHRS and YFSETQ. The CDR3 is 15 amino acids. J was trimmed by 10 bases and V by 3 bases; bases with no gene match: 11. In nucleotides, the CDR3 is TGCGCCAGCAGCTCCGGACTAGCGCTACCATTCGAGCAGTTCTTC. Amino acid sequence: CASSSGLALPFEQFF. The full variable domain, with the rest looked up from reference TRBV5-1 and TRBJ2-1, is KAGVTQTPRYLIKTRGQQVTLSCSPISGHRSVSWYQQTPGQGLQFLFEYFSETQRNKGNFPGRFSGRQFSNSRSEMNVSTLELGDSALYLCASSSGLALPFEQFFGPGTRLTVL.